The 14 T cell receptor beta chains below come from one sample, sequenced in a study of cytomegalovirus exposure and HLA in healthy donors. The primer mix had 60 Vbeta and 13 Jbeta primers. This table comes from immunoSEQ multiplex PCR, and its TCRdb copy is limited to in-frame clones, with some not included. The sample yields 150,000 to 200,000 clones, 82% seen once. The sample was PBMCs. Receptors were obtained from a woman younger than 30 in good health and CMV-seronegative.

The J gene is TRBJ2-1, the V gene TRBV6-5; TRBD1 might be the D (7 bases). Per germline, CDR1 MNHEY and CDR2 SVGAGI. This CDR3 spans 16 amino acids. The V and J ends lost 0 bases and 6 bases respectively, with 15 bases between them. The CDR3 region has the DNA TGTGCCAGCAGTTACTCCCAGGGGGAGGTCGTCAATGAGCAGTTCTTC. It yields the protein CASSYSQGEVVNEQFF.

CDR3 residues: CASSVEGVGTEAFF. The CDR3 DNA follows: TGTGCCAGCAGCGTAGAAGGAGTCGGGACTGAAGCTTTCTTT. The chain couples TRBV9 to TRBJ1-1; D is ambiguous. Germline V gene lookup returns CDR1 SGDLS and CDR2 YYNGEE. The CDR3 covers 14 residues. Trimming took off 0 bases at V and 5 bases at J, with 11 bases between the two ends.

CDR3 sequence: CASSFRFLSNQPQHF. CDR3 sequence (DNA): TGTGCCAGCAGTTTCCGGTTCCTTAGCAATCAGCCCCAGCATTTT. The V and J genes are TRBV27 and TRBJ1-5, with no clear D. With 3 bases removed from V and 0 bases from J, the gap between germline ends came to 9 bases. The CDR3 is made up of 15 amino acids. Germline values: CDR1 MNHEY, CDR2 SMNVEV (reference sequence).

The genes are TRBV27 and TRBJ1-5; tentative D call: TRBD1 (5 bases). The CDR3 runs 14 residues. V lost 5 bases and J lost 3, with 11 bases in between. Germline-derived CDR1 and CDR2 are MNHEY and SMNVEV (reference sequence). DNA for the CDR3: TGTGCCAGCAGTCGCGACAGCAACAATCAGCCCCAGCATTTT. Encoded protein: CASSRDSNNQPQHF.

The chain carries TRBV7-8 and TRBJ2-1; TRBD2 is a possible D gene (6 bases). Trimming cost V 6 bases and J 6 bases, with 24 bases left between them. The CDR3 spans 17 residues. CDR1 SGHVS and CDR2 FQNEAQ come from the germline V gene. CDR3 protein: CASRSKAFSGTLNEQFF. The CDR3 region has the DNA TGTGCCAGCAGATCGAAAGCGTTTAGCGGAACCCTCAATGAGCAGTTCTTC.

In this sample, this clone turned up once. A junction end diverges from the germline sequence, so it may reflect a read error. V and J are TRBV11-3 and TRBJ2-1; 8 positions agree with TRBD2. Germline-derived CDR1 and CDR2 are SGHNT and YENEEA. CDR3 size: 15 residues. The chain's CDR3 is CAGSLRAGDLNEQFF. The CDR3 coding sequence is TGTGCCGGCAGCTTACGAGCGGGAGATCTCAATGAGCAGTTCTTC.

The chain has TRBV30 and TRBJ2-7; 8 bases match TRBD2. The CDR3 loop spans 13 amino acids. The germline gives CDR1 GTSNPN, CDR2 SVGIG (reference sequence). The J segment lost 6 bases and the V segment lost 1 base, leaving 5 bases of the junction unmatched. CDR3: CAWSASAGGEQYV. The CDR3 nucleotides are TGTGCCTGGAGTGCGTCTGCGGGGGGCGAGCAGTACGTC.

The CDR3 sequence: CASSGTGMYQPQHF. DNA of the CDR3: TGTGCCAGCAGCGGGACAGGGATGTACCAGCCCCAGCATTTT. The chain employs TRBV5-6 and TRBJ1-5; 9 positions match TRBD1. Germline CDR1 is SGHDT and CDR2 is YYEEEE. The CDR3 has 14 amino acids. V was clipped by 4 bases and J by 7 bases; unmatched bases: 6.

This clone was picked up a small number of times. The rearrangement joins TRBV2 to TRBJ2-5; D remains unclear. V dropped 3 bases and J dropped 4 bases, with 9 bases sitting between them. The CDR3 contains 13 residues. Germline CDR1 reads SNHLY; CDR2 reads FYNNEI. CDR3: CASSDQVAETQYF. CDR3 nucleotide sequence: TGTGCCAGCAGTGACCAGGTCGCAGAGACCCAGTACTTC.

The CDR3 nucleotides read TGTGCCAGCTCACTTCATCCAACTAATGAAAAACTGTTTTTT. Translating gives CASSLHPTNEKLFF. The rearrangement joins TRBV18 to TRBJ1-4, with D unclear. This CDR3 contains 14 residues. Germline assignment: CDR1 KGHSH and CDR2 LQKENI. V was shortened by 4 bases and J by 0 bases, with 6 bases between the two germline ends.

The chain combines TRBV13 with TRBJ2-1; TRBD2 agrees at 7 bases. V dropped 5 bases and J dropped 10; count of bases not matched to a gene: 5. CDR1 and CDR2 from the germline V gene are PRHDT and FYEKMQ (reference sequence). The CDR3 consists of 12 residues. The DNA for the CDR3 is TGTGCCAGCAGCCTTACTAGCGAGGAGCAGTTCTTC. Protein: CASSLTSEEQFF.

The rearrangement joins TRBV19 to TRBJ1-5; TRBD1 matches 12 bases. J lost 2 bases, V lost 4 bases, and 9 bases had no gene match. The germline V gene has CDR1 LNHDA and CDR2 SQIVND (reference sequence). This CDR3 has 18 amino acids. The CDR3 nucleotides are TGTGCCAGTAGTACCTGGGGACAGGGGGCGGTGGGCAATCAGCCCCAGCATTTT. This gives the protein CASSTWGQGAVGNQPQHF.

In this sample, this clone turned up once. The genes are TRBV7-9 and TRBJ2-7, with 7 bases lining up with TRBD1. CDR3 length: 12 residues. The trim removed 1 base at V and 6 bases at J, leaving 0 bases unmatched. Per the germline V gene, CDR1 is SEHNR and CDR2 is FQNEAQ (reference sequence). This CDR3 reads CASSLGDSEQYF. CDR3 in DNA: TGTGCCAGCAGCTTAGGGGACAGCGAGCAGTACTTC.

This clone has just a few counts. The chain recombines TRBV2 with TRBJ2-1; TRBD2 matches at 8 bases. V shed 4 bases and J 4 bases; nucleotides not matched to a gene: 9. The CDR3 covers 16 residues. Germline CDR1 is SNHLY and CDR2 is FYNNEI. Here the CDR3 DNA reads TGTGCCAGCAGTGGACCCGGTCCTAGCGGGTACAATGAGCAGTTCTTC. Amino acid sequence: CASSGPGPSGYNEQFF.